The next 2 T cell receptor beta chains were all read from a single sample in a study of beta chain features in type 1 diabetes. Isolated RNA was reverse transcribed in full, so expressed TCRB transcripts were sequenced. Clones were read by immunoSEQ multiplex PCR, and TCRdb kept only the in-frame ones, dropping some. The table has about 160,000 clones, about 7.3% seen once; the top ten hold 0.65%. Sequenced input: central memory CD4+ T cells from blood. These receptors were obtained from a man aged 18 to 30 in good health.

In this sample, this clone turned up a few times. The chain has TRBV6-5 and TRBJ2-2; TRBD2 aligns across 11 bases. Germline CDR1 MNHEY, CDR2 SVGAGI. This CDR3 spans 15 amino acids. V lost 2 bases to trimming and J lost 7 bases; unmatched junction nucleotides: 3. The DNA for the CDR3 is TGTGCCAGCAGTTACGCCGGACTAGCGGGCGGGGAGCTGTTTTTT. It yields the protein CASSYAGLAGGELFF.

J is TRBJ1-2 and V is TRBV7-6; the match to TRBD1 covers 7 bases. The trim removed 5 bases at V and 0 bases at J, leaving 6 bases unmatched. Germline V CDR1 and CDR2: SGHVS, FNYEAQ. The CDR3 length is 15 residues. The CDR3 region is CASSPWTGANYGYTF. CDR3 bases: TGTGCCAGCAGCCCATGGACAGGAGCTAACTATGGCTACACCTTC.